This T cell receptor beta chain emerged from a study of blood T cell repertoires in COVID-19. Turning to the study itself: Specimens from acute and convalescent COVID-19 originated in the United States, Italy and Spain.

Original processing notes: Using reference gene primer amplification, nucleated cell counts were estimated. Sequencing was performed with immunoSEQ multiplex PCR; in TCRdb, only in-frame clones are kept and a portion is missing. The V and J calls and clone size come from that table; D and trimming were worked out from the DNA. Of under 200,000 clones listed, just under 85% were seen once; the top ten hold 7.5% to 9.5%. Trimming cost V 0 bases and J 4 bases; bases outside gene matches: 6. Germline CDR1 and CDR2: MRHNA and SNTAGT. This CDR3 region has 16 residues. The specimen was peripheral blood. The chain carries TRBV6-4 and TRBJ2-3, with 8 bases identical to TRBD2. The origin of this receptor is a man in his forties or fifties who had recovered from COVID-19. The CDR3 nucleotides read TGTGCCAGCAGTGACTCCAGCGGGAGAGGCGCAGATACGCAGTATTTT. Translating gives CASSDSSGRGADTQYF.